This T cell receptor (beta chain) was found in a study of blood T cell repertoires in COVID-19. Study at large: Collection of acute and convalescent COVID-19 samples took place in the United States, Italy and Spain. T cells, B-cell-depleted T cells, or PBMCs provided the cDNA or gDNA that served as material.

The CDR3 loop spans 13 amino acids. It was during active infection that Seattle patients were enrolled and then longitudinally followed. Libraries were prepared by immunoSEQ multiplex PCR; TCRdb keeps only in-frame clonotypes and omits some of them. The sample lists around 220,000 clones; about 86% were seen once. Sequenced sample: peripheral blood. This TCR was recovered from a woman between 45 and 60 years old with COVID-19, enrolled during active disease. The rearrangement joins TRBV21-1 to TRBJ2-1; no DNA check was done on the table's D call, TRBD1. TRBV21-1 is tagged as a pseudogene. The CDR3 DNA follows: TGTGCCAGCAGCGTACAGGGGGCCCTGGGGCAGTTCTTC. Translating it yields CASSVQGALGQFF.